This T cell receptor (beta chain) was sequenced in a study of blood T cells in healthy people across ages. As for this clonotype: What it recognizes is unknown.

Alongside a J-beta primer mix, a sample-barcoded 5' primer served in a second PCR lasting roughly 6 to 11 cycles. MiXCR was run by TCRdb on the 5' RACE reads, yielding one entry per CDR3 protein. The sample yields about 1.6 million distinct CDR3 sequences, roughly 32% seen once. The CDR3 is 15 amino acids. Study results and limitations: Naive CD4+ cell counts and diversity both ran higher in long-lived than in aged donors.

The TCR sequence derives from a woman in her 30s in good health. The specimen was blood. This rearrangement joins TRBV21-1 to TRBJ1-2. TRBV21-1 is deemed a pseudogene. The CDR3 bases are TGTGCCAGCAGCAAAGTGGCGGTTCAGGCCCTTGAATACACCTTC. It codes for CASSKVAVQALEYTF.